This passage covers 14 T cell receptor beta chains from one sample sequenced in a study of blood T cell repertoires in COVID-19 (dated by TCRdb to the early 2020s). Receptor libraries were prepared by the immunoSEQ multiplex PCR assay. This immuneACCESS table, as held by TCRdb, lists in-frame sequences with V and J called but not all clones. Of the missing ones, under half trace to an unresolved V gene in checked studies; the others have no known cause. The sample table shows 70,000 to 80,000 clones, and almost 85% are seen once. The top ten clonotypes cover approximately 12% of the sample. Sequencing was performed on peripheral blood. The origin of the receptors is a man aged 45-60 years with acute or convalescent COVID-19.

V usage is TRBV7-2 and J usage is TRBJ2-5; 8 nucleotides match TRBD2. The CDR3 contains 16 residues. The trim removed 8 bases at V and 5 bases at J, leaving 16 bases unmatched. Per germline, CDR1 SGHTA and CDR2 FQGNSA. Written as DNA, the CDR3 is TGTGCCAGCTCCCCCCGGGCAGCGGGAGTTGGGGAGACCCAGTACTTC. It specifies CASSPRAAGVGETQYF. Variable domain in full (rest from reference TRBV7-2 and TRBJ2-5): GAGVSQSPSNKVTEKGKDVELRCDPISGHTALYWYRQSLGQGLEFLIYFQGNSAPDKSGLPSDRFSAERTGGSVSTLTIQRTQQEDSAVYLCASSPRAAGVGETQYFGPGTRLLVL.

V is TRBV5-6 and J is TRBJ1-2; D perhaps matches TRBD1 (6 bases). Germline CDR1 reads SGHDT; CDR2 reads YYEEEE. The V gene lost 4 bases and the J gene lost 5 bases, with 18 bases spanning the gap. The CDR3 loop spans 15 amino acids. In DNA form, the CDR3 reads TGTGCCAGCAGCCCCAGGACAGCGAGTCGGTATGGCTACACCTTC. Encoded protein: CASSPRTASRYGYTF.

The chain is built from TRBV4-3 and TRBJ1-2, with 7 bases matching TRBD1. V gave up 2 bases and J gave up 3 bases; unmatched junction bases: 6. Germline V gene data show CDR1 as LGHNA and CDR2 as YSLEER. CDR3 length: 15 residues. CDR3 protein: CASSQLNRGDYGYTF. The CDR3 bases are TGCGCCAGCAGCCAATTGAACAGGGGAGACTATGGCTACACCTTC.

This rearrangement joins TRBV28 to TRBJ2-5; 8 nucleotides agree with TRBD1. Trimming took 6 bases from V and 0 from J; bases not matched to a gene: 12. Germline CDR1 and CDR2: MDHEN and SYDVKM. The CDR3 covers 17 residues. DNA of the CDR3: TGTGCCAGCAGCCCCCCCTTGGGACAGGCGTACCAAGAGACCCAGTACTTC. Its protein product is CASSPPLGQAYQETQYF. Looking up the rest from reference TRBV28 and TRBJ2-5 gives the full variable domain: DVKVTQSSRYLVKRTGEKVFLECVQDMDHENMFWYRQDPGLGLRLIYFSYDVKMKEKGDIPEGYSVSREKKERFSLILESASTNQTSMYLCASSPPLGQAYQETQYFGPGTRLLVL.

The rearrangement links TRBV19 to TRBJ2-1; 8 nucleotides match TRBD1. The CDR3 length is 16 residues. Germline CDR1 reads LNHDA; CDR2 reads SQIVND (reference sequence). V lost 5 bases, J lost 3 bases, and 9 bases stayed unmatched. CDR3 residues: CASSLLSGTGYNEQFF. CDR3 bases: TGTGCCAGTAGTCTTCTCTCCGGGACAGGCTACAATGAGCAGTTCTTC. Using reference TRBV19 and TRBJ2-1 for the parts outside the CDR3, the full variable domain is DGGITQSPKYLFRKEGQNVTLSCEQNLNHDAMYWYRQDPGQGLRLIYYSQIVNDFQKGDIAEGYSVSREKKESFPLTVTSAQKNPTAFYLCASSLLSGTGYNEQFFGPGTRLTVL.

V and J are TRBV5-1 and TRBJ2-4; 8 bases fit TRBD1. CDR3 length: 16 amino acids. Trimming at V came to 4 bases and at J to 8 bases, leaving 14 bases not matched to a gene. Germline values: CDR1 SGHRS, CDR2 YFSETQ. In DNA, the CDR3 is TGCGCCAGCAGCCCCCGACAGGGGAGATCCGATTACATTCAGTACTTC. It codes for CASSPRQGRSDYIQYF. Full variable domain (remainder filled in from reference TRBV5-1 and TRBJ2-4): KAGVTQTPRYLIKTRGQQVTLSCSPISGHRSVSWYQQTPGQGLQFLFEYFSETQRNKGNFPGRFSGRQFSNSRSEMNVSTLELGDSALYLCASSPRQGRSDYIQYFGAGTRLSVL.

The chain employs TRBV7-2 and TRBJ1-1, with D maybe TRBD1 (6 bases). Germline lookup yields CDR1 SGHTA and CDR2 FQGNSA. This CDR3 has 15 amino acids. V lost 4 bases and J lost 0, with 12 bases in between. The CDR3 loop reads CASSSQGGMNTEAFF. Written as DNA, the CDR3 is TGTGCCAGCAGCTCACAGGGAGGGATGAACACTGAAGCTTTCTTT.

This sequence joins TRBV6-5 and TRBJ2-3, with D possibly TRBD1 on 5 matching bases. There are 15 residues in the CDR3. Looked up from germline, CDR1 is MNHEY and CDR2 is SVGAGI. Trimming shortened V by 8 bases and J by 5 bases, and 20 bases separated the two germline ends. The CDR3 loop reads CASSKSRVVRDTQYF. CDR3 DNA: TGTGCCAGCTCAAAATCCAGGGTGGTGAGAGATACGCAGTATTTT.

This chain connects TRBV2 to TRBJ2-3; 9 bases align to TRBD1. Germline lookup yields CDR1 SNHLY and CDR2 FYNNEI. V shed 6 bases and J 2 bases; nucleotides not matched to a gene: 3. The CDR3 totals 14 residues. In nucleotides, the CDR3 is TGTGCCAGCAGAGGGACAGGGCCCACAGATACGCAGTATTTT. Its protein is CASRGTGPTDTQYF.

The rearrangement uses TRBV6-2 or TRBV6-3 and TRBJ1-5, with D hard to call. Trimming stripped 4 bases from V and 4 bases from J, with 8 bases between. The length of the CDR3 is 13 residues. The germline V gene encodes CDR1 MNHEY and CDR2 SVGEGT. For the CDR3, the DNA is TGTGCCAGCAGTTTGAATGAGAATCAGCCCCAGCATTTT. Translation: CASSLNENQPQHF.

The gene calls are TRBV7-9 and TRBJ2-2, with 11 bases aligning to TRBD1. With 8 bases clipped from V and 3 bases from J, the junction kept 2 bases outside the gene matches. This CDR3 region has 14 residues. Germline V gene data show CDR1 as SEHNR and CDR2 as FQNEAQ (reference sequence). The CDR3 DNA is TGTGCCAGCGGGGGACAGGGGGACACCGGGGAGCTGTTTTTT. It is translated as CASGGQGDTGELFF.

The chain uses TRBV6-6 and TRBJ1-1; TRBD1 matches 11 bases. Germline V gene sequence: CDR1 MNHNY, CDR2 SVGAGI (reference sequence). The CDR3 covers 15 residues. The ends lost 7 bases at V and 2 bases at J; junction bases unmatched: 6. The DNA of the CDR3 is TGTGCCAGCACCGGGACAGGGGGATATAACACTGAAGCTTTCTTT. Encoded protein: CASTGTGGYNTEAFF.

The V gene is TRBV28, the J gene TRBJ2-7; the match to TRBD1 covers 9 bases. V lost 2 bases to trimming and J lost 0 bases; unmatched junction nucleotides: 2. The germline V gene encodes CDR1 MDHEN and CDR2 SYDVKM. This CDR3 is built from 15 residues. The CDR3 coding sequence is TGTGCCAGCAGTTTAGGGACAGGGAGCTCCTACGAGCAGTACTTC. Encoded protein: CASSLGTGSSYEQYF. The variable domain in full, with the rest retrieved from reference TRBV28 and TRBJ2-7, is DVKVTQSSRYLVKRTGEKVFLECVQDMDHENMFWYRQDPGLGLRLIYFSYDVKMKEKGDIPEGYSVSREKKERFSLILESASTNQTSMYLCASSLGTGSSYEQYFGPGTRLTVT.

The chain combines TRBV4-3 with TRBJ2-7; 9 nucleotides align to TRBD1. The germline gives CDR1 LGHNA, CDR2 YSLEER. The CDR3 has 15 amino acids. Trimming removed 0 bases from V and 3 bases from J; junction bases left unmatched: 3. CDR3 amino acids: CASSQDPGQGYEQYF. CDR3 coding DNA: TGCGCCAGCAGCCAAGATCCGGGACAGGGCTACGAGCAGTACTTC.